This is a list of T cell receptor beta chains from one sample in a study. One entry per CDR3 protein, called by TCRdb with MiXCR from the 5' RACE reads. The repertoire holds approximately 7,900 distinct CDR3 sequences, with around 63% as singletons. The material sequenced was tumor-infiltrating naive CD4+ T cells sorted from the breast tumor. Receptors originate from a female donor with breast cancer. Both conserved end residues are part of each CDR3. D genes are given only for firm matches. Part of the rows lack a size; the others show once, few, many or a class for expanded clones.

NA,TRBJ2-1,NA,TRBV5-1,TGCGCCAGCAGCTTGGGGGACGCCAACAATGAGCAGTTCTTC,CASSLGDANNEQFF
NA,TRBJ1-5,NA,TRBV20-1,TGCAGTGCCTTAAGTTATCTAACCGCTGTAAATCAGCCCCAGCATTTT,CSALSYLTAVNQPQHF
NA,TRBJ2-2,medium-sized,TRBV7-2,TGTGCCAGCAGCTTATTCGGGGCTCCGAACACCGGGGAGCTGTTTTTT,CASSLFGAPNTGELFF
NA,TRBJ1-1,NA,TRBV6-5,TGTGCCAGCAGCCCCACGGGGCTCGGCCTGAGAGCTTTCTTT,CASSPTGLGLRAFF
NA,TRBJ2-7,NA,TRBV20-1,TGCAGTGCTACGGACACCCACGAGCAGTACTTC,CSATDTHEQYF
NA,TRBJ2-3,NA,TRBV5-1,TGCGCCAGCAGCCGCCAAGGAGACACAGATACGCGGTATTTT,CASSRQGDTDTRYF
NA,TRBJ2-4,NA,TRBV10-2,TGCGCCAGCAGTGAGGCGGACAGAAACATTCAGTACTTC,CASSEADRNIQYF
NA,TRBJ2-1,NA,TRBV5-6,TGTGCCAGCAGCATAGACAGTAGGTCCGACAATGAGCAGTTCTTC,CASSIDSRSDNEQFF
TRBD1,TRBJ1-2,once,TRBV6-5,TGTGCCAGCAGACGGACAGGGGATGGCTACACCTTC,CASRRTGDGYTF
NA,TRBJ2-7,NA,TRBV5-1,TGCGCCAGCAGCCAACGGACCGCTAAGGGGGAGCAGTACTTC,CASSQRTAKGEQYF
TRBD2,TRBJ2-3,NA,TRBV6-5,TGTGCCAGCACCGACGGACTAGCGGGCGATCCTAGCACAGATACGCAGTATTTT,CASTDGLAGDPSTDTQYF
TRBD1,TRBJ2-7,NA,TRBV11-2,TGTGCCAGCAGCGCCCGGGACAGGGGGCAATACGAGCAGTACTTC,CASSARDRGQYEQYF
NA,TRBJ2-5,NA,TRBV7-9,TGTGCCAGCAGCTTAGGGTCGGCGGGCCGCCAAGAGACCCAGTACTTC,CASSLGSAGRQETQYF
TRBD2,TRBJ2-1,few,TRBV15,TGTGCCACCAGACGAACTAGCGGTAAATACAATGAGCAGTTCTTC,CATRRTSGKYNEQFF
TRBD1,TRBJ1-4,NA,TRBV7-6,TGTGCCAGCAGCCTAGACAGGGGGCAACCAAATGAAAAACTGTTTTTT,CASSLDRGQPNEKLFF
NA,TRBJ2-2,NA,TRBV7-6,TGTGCCAGCAGCTGGGAGGCAGCTTACACCGGGGAGCTGTTTTTT,CASSWEAAYTGELFF
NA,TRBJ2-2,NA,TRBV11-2,TGTGCCAGCAGCCCCCAGGGGCTCACCGGGGAGCTGTTTTTT,CASSPQGLTGELFF
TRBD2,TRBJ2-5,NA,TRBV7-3,TGTGCCAGCAGTCTAAAATCGGCTAGCGGGGGGGAAGAGGCCCAGTACTTC,CASSLKSASGGEEAQYF
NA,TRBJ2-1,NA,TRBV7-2,TGTGCCAGCAGCTTCTGGAACCGAGAGGGCCTGATTGGGCAGTTCTTC,CASSFWNREGLIGQFF
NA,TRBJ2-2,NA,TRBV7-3,TGTGCCAGCAAACGGGGCGGAGGGTCGGCCGGGGAGCTGTTTTTT,CASKRGGGSAGELFF
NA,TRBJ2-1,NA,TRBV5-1,TGCGCCAGCAGTCCAAGGGATATTCTATACAATGAGCAGTTCTTC,CASSPRDILYNEQFF
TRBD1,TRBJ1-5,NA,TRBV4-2,TGTGCCAGCAGCGCGGGACAGGGTGACAATCAGCCCCAGCATTTT,CASSAGQGDNQPQHF
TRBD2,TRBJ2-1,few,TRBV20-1,TGCAGTGCTAAGACTAGCGGGGGGGGCCTCGGCAATGAGCAGTTCTTC,CSAKTSGGGLGNEQFF
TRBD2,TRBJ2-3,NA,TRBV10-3,TGTGCCATCGAGGCGGGAGGTGGCACAGATACGCAGTATTTT,CAIEAGGGTDTQYF
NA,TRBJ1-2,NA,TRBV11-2,TGTGCCAGCAGCTTGACGGACAACTATGGCTACACCTTC,CASSLTDNYGYTF
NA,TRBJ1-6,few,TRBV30,TGTGCCTGGAGTGCCGGGGGTACTAATAATTCACCCCTCCACTTT,CAWSAGGTNNSPLHF
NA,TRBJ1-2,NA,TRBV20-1,TGCACCATATTCCGGGACACCTTAAAGGAAAACTATGGCTACACCTTC,CTIFRDTLKENYGYTF
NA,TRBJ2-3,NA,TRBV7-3,TGTGCCAGCAGCTTAAGGATAAAGGGAGGAGGCACAGATACGCAGTATTTT,CASSLRIKGGGTDTQYF
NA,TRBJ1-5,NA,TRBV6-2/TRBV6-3,TGTGCCAGCAGTCAACAGGGAGATCAGCCCCAGCATTTT,CASSQQGDQPQHF
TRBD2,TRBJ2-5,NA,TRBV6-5,TGTGCCAGCTTTCGGGGAGGGCCGCAAGAGACCCAGTACTTC,CASFRGGPQETQYF
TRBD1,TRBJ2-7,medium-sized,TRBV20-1,TGCAGTGCTGACAGGGGCCCGGCCTACGAGCAGTACTTC,CSADRGPAYEQYF
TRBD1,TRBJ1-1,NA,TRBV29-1,TGCAGCGTTGACGAACCGGGACAGGGGCGAGCTTGGACTGAAGCTTTCTTT,CSVDEPGQGRAWTEAFF
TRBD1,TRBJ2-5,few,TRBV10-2,TGCGCCAGCAGCAAGACTAGGACAGGGCCTGGCCAAGAGACCCAGTACTTC,CASSKTRTGPGQETQYF
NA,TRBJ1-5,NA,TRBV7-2,TGTGCCAGCCGATTTGCGACAGGCCAAAATCAGCCCCAGCACTTT,CASRFATGQNQPQHF
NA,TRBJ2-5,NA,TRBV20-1,TGCAGTGCTAGAGGTTGGGGACGTACAGAGACCCAGTACTTC,CSARGWGRTETQYF
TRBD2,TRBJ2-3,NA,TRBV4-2,TGTGCCAGCAGCCATGTCGGGGGGGCCCTAGGGGCGCAGTATTTT,CASSHVGGALGAQYF
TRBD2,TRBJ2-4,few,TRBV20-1,TGCAGTGCTAGTCCGCGACTAGCGGGAGAAAACATTCAGTACTTC,CSASPRLAGENIQYF
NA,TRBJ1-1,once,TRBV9,TGTGCCAGCAGCGTAGCCCCGGCGGGGGGCACTGAAGCTTTCTTT,CASSVAPAGGTEAFF
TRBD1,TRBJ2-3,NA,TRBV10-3,TGTGCCATCAGCACGGGACAGGGGCCGGGTACGCAGTATTTT,CAISTGQGPGTQYF
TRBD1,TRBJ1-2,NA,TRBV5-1,TGCGCCAGCAGCTTGTCCGGGACAGGGGACGGCTACACCTTC,CASSLSGTGDGYTF
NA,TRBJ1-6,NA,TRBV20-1,TGCAGTGCTAGAGAGGGGGGCCCGAGTTCACCCCTCCACTTT,CSAREGGPSSPLHF
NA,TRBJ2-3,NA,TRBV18,TGTGCCAGCTCACCCCCCGGACAGATGGGAACGCAGTATTTT,CASSPPGQMGTQYF
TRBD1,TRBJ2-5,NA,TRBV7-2,TGTGCCAGCCGTCAGGGGACAGGGTTGTCGGAGACCCAGTACTTC,CASRQGTGLSETQYF
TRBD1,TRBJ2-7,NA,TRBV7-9,TGTGCCAGCAGCTCGGTTGGGACAGGGAACGAGCAGTACTTC,CASSSVGTGNEQYF
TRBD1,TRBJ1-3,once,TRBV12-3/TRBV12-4,TGTGCCAGCAGTTGGACAGGGGGTGGAAACTCTGGAAACACCATATATTTT,CASSWTGGGNSGNTIYF
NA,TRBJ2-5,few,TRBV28,TGTGCCAGCAGTTTTCGCCCTGCGGAGACCCAGTACTTC,CASSFRPAETQYF
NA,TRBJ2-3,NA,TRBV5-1,TGCGCCAGCAGCTTGGGTAATAGCGGTCCCACAGATACGCAGTATTTT,CASSLGNSGPTDTQYF
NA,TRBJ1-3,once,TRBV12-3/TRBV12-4,TGTGCCAGCAGTTTAGTAGGCCACTCTGGAAACACCATATATTTT,CASSLVGHSGNTIYF
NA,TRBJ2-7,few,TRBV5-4,TGTGCCAGCAGCCAGGGGTCGCGGGAGGAGCAGTACTTC,CASSQGSREEQYF
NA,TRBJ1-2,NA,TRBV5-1,TGCGCCAGCAGATACGGGACGACTGACTATGGCTACACCTTC,CASRYGTTDYGYTF
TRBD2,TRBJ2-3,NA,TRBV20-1,TGCAGTGCTCTGACTAGCGGGAGGGCCGGGGTCTTAACAGATACGCAGTATTTT,CSALTSGRAGVLTDTQYF
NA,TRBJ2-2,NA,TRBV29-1,TGCAGCGTTATCATTCACGGGAGAGTCACCGGGGAGCTGTTTTTT,CSVIIHGRVTGELFF
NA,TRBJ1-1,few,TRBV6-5,TGTGCCATCAGGCGGCGTAAGTGGGGGCCGAAGGTCCCTAACTGTGAAGCTTTCTTT,CAIRRRKWGPKVPNCEAFF
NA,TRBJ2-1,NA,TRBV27,TGTGCCAGCAGTTTAGGTCTAGCGAGCGATGAGCAGTTCTTC,CASSLGLASDEQFF
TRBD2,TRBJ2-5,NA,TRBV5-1,TGCGCCAGCAGCACGGGACTAGCGGGAAGACGCCAAGAGACCCAGTACTTC,CASSTGLAGRRQETQYF
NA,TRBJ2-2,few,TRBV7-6,TGTGCCAGCAGCTTAGGGCAGGCAACGAACACCGGGGAGCTGTTTTTT,CASSLGQATNTGELFF
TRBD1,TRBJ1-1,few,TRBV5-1,TGCGCCAGCAGCTTGAGGGCAGGGGGCCGCACTGAAGCTTTCTTT,CASSLRAGGRTEAFF
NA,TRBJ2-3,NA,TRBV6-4,TGTGCCAGCAGTGACTCGGTGACTACCACAGATACGCAGTATTTT,CASSDSVTTTDTQYF